This is a list of T cell receptor beta chains from one sample in a study of T cell changes during pregnancy in multiple sclerosis. Produced via immunoSEQ multiplex PCR; TCRdb's table is partial and in-frame only. Counted here are tens of thousands of clones, about nine tenths occurring once; the ten biggest clones make up 6.5% to 9.5%. The specimen was CD8+ T cells from peripheral blood mononuclear cells, collected in the first trimester of pregnancy. Receptor source: a female donor in good health, enrolled as a control in a pregnancy study. Each CDR3 is given with its conserved first and last residue. D genes are given only for firm matches. Part of the rows lack a size; the others show once, few, many or a class for expanded clones.

abundance: .
d_gene: TRBD2
v_gene: TRBV6-4
j_gene: TRBJ2-3
CDR3nt: TGTGCCAGCAGTGACCTAGCGGGGGAAGATACGCAGTATTTT
CDR3aa: CASSDLAGEDTQYF

abundance: .
d_gene: .
v_gene: TRBV29-1
j_gene: TRBJ2-3
CDR3nt: TGCAGCGTACACCCCGGGATCAGCACAGATACGCAGTATTTT
CDR3aa: CSVHPGISTDTQYF

abundance: .
d_gene: TRBD1
v_gene: TRBV9
j_gene: TRBJ1-2
CDR3nt: TGTGCCAGCAGCGTAGCTCCCGACAGGGGGATGGACTATGGCTACACCTTC
CDR3aa: CASSVAPDRGMDYGYTF

abundance: .
d_gene: TRBD2
v_gene: TRBV6-1
j_gene: TRBJ2-3
CDR3nt: TGTGCCAGCTCAGTAGCGGGGGCGACAGATACGCAGTATTTT
CDR3aa: CASSVAGATDTQYF

abundance: .
d_gene: .
v_gene: TRBV4-1
j_gene: TRBJ2-7
CDR3nt: TGCGCCAGCAGCCAAGGAAGCGGCACTCCCTACGAGCAGTACTTC
CDR3aa: CASSQGSGTPYEQYF

abundance: .
d_gene: .
v_gene: TRBV14
j_gene: TRBJ1-1
CDR3nt: TGTGCCAGCAGCCTAACAGGGAGTAGCGCTGAAGCTTTCTTT
CDR3aa: CASSLTGSSAEAFF

abundance: .
d_gene: TRBD1
v_gene: TRBV9
j_gene: TRBJ1-1
CDR3nt: TGTGCCAGCAGCGGCCGGGACAGGGCGCCGGGGACTGAAGCTTTCTTT
CDR3aa: CASSGRDRAPGTEAFF

abundance: .
d_gene: .
v_gene: TRBV30
j_gene: TRBJ1-1
CDR3nt: TGTGCCTGGAGTGTAAAACCCGGACAGCTATCGAACACTGAAGCTTTCTTT
CDR3aa: CAWSVKPGQLSNTEAFF

abundance: .
d_gene: .
v_gene: TRBV6-4
j_gene: TRBJ2-1
CDR3nt: TGTGCCAGCAGTGACAAGGGGGAGGGTGAGCAGTTCTTC
CDR3aa: CASSDKGEGEQFF

abundance: medium-sized
d_gene: .
v_gene: TRBV9
j_gene: TRBJ1-2
CDR3nt: TGTGCCAGCAGCGAGCATGGGACACAGGGAGATGGCTACACCTTC
CDR3aa: CASSEHGTQGDGYTF

abundance: .
d_gene: TRBD2
v_gene: TRBV2
j_gene: TRBJ2-3
CDR3nt: TGTGCCACCCTAGTTGCGGGGGGCACAGATACGCAGTATTTT
CDR3aa: CATLVAGGTDTQYF

abundance: .
d_gene: .
v_gene: TRBV7-3
j_gene: TRBJ2-2
CDR3nt: TGTGCCAGCAGCTCAAACACCGGGGAGCTGTTTTTT
CDR3aa: CASSSNTGELFF

abundance: .
d_gene: .
v_gene: TRBV19
j_gene: TRBJ2-7
CDR3nt: TGTGCCAGTAGTATGGTCGAACAGCCCTACGAGCAGTACTTC
CDR3aa: CASSMVEQPYEQYF

abundance: .
d_gene: TRBD1
v_gene: TRBV19
j_gene: TRBJ1-1
CDR3nt: TGTGCCAGTAGTAGTCGGACAGGGGGCTCTCTGAACACTGAAGCTTTCTTT
CDR3aa: CASSSRTGGSLNTEAFF

abundance: .
d_gene: .
v_gene: TRBV9
j_gene: TRBJ2-1
CDR3nt: TGTGCCAGCAGTGAACAGGGGGGGGCTCACTACAATGAGCAGTTCTTC
CDR3aa: CASSEQGGAHYNEQFF

abundance: .
d_gene: .
v_gene: TRBV4-1
j_gene: TRBJ2-3
CDR3nt: TGCGCCAGCAGCCCCCTACCTTCAGGGTCTAGCACAGATACGCAGTATTTT
CDR3aa: CASSPLPSGSSTDTQYF

abundance: .
d_gene: TRBD2
v_gene: TRBV15
j_gene: TRBJ2-1
CDR3nt: TGTGCCACCAGCATACTAGCGGGGGGTCCCAATGAGCAGTTCTTC
CDR3aa: CATSILAGGPNEQFF

abundance: .
d_gene: .
v_gene: TRBV6-5
j_gene: TRBJ2-7
CDR3nt: TGTGCCAGCAGTTACTCGGTCAGGGGGGACGAGCAGTACTTC
CDR3aa: CASSYSVRGDEQYF

abundance: .
d_gene: .
v_gene: TRBV4-2
j_gene: TRBJ2-7
CDR3nt: TGTGCCAGCAGCCAAGCCCGCGAGCAGTACTTC
CDR3aa: CASSQAREQYF

abundance: .
d_gene: .
v_gene: TRBV4-3
j_gene: TRBJ1-4
CDR3nt: TGCGCCAGCAGCCGGGGACGGGGGAGTCAAAAACTGTTTTTT
CDR3aa: CASSRGRGSQKLFF

abundance: .
d_gene: TRBD2
v_gene: TRBV4-2
j_gene: TRBJ2-3
CDR3nt: TGTGCCAGCAGCCACTCAGGGACTAGCGGGGGGGGAGCAGATACGCAGTATTTT
CDR3aa: CASSHSGTSGGGADTQYF

abundance: .
d_gene: TRBD1
v_gene: TRBV5-5
j_gene: TRBJ1-2
CDR3nt: TGTGCCAGCAGTCACTGGAGGGGGCGCGGTGGCTACACCTTC
CDR3aa: CASSHWRGRGGYTF

abundance: .
d_gene: .
v_gene: TRBV14
j_gene: TRBJ1-2
CDR3nt: TGTGCCAGCAGCCAAGATCGGGGAACAGGGAATGGCTACACCTTC
CDR3aa: CASSQDRGTGNGYTF

abundance: .
d_gene: .
v_gene: TRBV4-3
j_gene: TRBJ1-4
CDR3nt: TGCGCCAGCAGCCTTGCACGGGGGGCTGGTGAAAAACTGTTTTTT
CDR3aa: CASSLARGAGEKLFF

abundance: once
d_gene: .
v_gene: TRBV11-2
j_gene: TRBJ2-7
CDR3nt: TGTGCCAGCAGCTTCACCGGGAGCCTGTACGAGCAGTACTTC
CDR3aa: CASSFTGSLYEQYF

abundance: .
d_gene: TRBD1
v_gene: TRBV15
j_gene: TRBJ1-2
CDR3nt: TGTGCCACCCGCCGGGCAGGGGGAAATGCTAACTATGGCTACACCTTC
CDR3aa: CATRRAGGNANYGYTF

abundance: .
d_gene: .
v_gene: TRBV7-9
j_gene: TRBJ2-2
CDR3nt: TGTGCCAGCAGCTTAAAGGACAGCAACACCGGGGAGCTGTTTTTT
CDR3aa: CASSLKDSNTGELFF

abundance: .
d_gene: .
v_gene: TRBV9
j_gene: TRBJ1-1
CDR3nt: TGTGCCAGCAGCGTAGGGGGCAGGGCCGATGAAGCTTTCTTT
CDR3aa: CASSVGGRADEAFF

abundance: .
d_gene: .
v_gene: TRBV27
j_gene: TRBJ2-1
CDR3nt: TGTGCCAGCAGGACGGGACTCGTCAATGAGCAGTTCTTC
CDR3aa: CASRTGLVNEQFF

abundance: .
d_gene: TRBD1
v_gene: TRBV5-1
j_gene: TRBJ1-4
CDR3nt: TGCGCCAGCAGCTTGAGGGGGGGACAGGGTGAAAAACTGTTTTTT
CDR3aa: CASSLRGGQGEKLFF

abundance: .
d_gene: TRBD1
v_gene: TRBV6-1
j_gene: TRBJ1-2
CDR3nt: TGTGCCAGCAGTGAACCGGGACAGGTCTATGGCTACACCTTC
CDR3aa: CASSEPGQVYGYTF

abundance: .
d_gene: .
v_gene: TRBV29-1
j_gene: TRBJ2-1
CDR3nt: TGCAGCGTTGGAGGGAACGATGAGCAGTTCTTC
CDR3aa: CSVGGNDEQFF

abundance: .
d_gene: .
v_gene: TRBV21-1
j_gene: TRBJ1-2
CDR3nt: TGTGCCAGCAGCAAAGCCGGGACAGCTCAAGGCGGCTACACCTTC
CDR3aa: CASSKAGTAQGGYTF

abundance: .
d_gene: TRBD1
v_gene: TRBV4-3
j_gene: TRBJ2-2
CDR3nt: TGCGCCAGCAGCCAGGACAGGGGGGACACCGGGGAGCTGTTTTTT
CDR3aa: CASSQDRGDTGELFF

abundance: once
d_gene: TRBD1
v_gene: TRBV29-1
j_gene: TRBJ2-1
CDR3nt: TGCAGCGTCCCAAAAGGGGACAGCTCCTACAATGAGCAGTTCTTC
CDR3aa: CSVPKGDSSYNEQFF

abundance: few
d_gene: TRBD1
v_gene: TRBV5-1
j_gene: TRBJ2-2
CDR3nt: TGCGCCAGCAGCTTGAAGGGACAGGGGGCTACCGGGGAGCTGTTTTTT
CDR3aa: CASSLKGQGATGELFF

abundance: .
d_gene: .
v_gene: TRBV9
j_gene: TRBJ2-1
CDR3nt: TGTGCCAGCAGCCCGAGAGGGGGGGCTAATTACAATGAGCAGTTCTTC
CDR3aa: CASSPRGGANYNEQFF

abundance: .
d_gene: .
v_gene: TRBV5-8
j_gene: TRBJ2-7
CDR3nt: TGTGCCAGCAGCTTGGCCAACAGGGACGAGCAGTACTTC
CDR3aa: CASSLANRDEQYF

abundance: .
d_gene: .
v_gene: TRBV27
j_gene: TRBJ1-5
CDR3nt: TGTGCCAGTACCGGCGGGGTCGGACAGCCCCAGCATTTT
CDR3aa: CASTGGVGQPQHF

abundance: .
d_gene: .
v_gene: TRBV4-3
j_gene: TRBJ2-1
CDR3nt: TGCGCCAGCAGCCGAGTTGACAGAAGCTCCTACAATGAGCAGTTCTTC
CDR3aa: CASSRVDRSSYNEQFF

abundance: .
d_gene: TRBD2
v_gene: TRBV4-2
j_gene: TRBJ2-3
CDR3nt: TGTGCCAGCAGTCTGACCATAGCGGGGGGGCGATTCACAGATACGCAGTATTTT
CDR3aa: CASSLTIAGGRFTDTQYF

abundance: .
d_gene: TRBD1
v_gene: TRBV19
j_gene: TRBJ1-1
CDR3nt: TGTGCCAGTAGTATAGGGGGACAGGGGATTTCAATGAACACTGAAGCTTTCTTT
CDR3aa: CASSIGGQGISMNTEAFF

abundance: once
d_gene: TRBD1
v_gene: TRBV2
j_gene: TRBJ2-3
CDR3nt: TGTGCCAGCAGTAGAAAAGGACAGGGTGGCACAGATACGCAGTATTTT
CDR3aa: CASSRKGQGGTDTQYF

abundance: .
d_gene: .
v_gene: TRBV4-2
j_gene: TRBJ1-1
CDR3nt: TGTGCCAGCAGCCAAGAATCCCAGGGTAGATTGAACACTGAAGCTTTCTTT
CDR3aa: CASSQESQGRLNTEAFF

abundance: .
d_gene: .
v_gene: TRBV7-9
j_gene: TRBJ1-5
CDR3nt: TGTGCCAGCAGCCTCGACAGGAGCAATCAGCCCCAGCATTTT
CDR3aa: CASSLDRSNQPQHF

abundance: .
d_gene: TRBD1
v_gene: TRBV6-1
j_gene: TRBJ2-6
CDR3nt: TGTGCCAGCAGTGAAGGGGACAGGGCCGTCTCTGGGGCCAACGTCCTGACTTTC
CDR3aa: CASSEGDRAVSGANVLTF

abundance: .
d_gene: TRBD1
v_gene: TRBV7-9
j_gene: TRBJ2-7
CDR3nt: TGTGCCAGCAGCCATACAGGGGGCGGCTACGAGCAGTACTTC
CDR3aa: CASSHTGGGYEQYF

abundance: few
d_gene: TRBD2
v_gene: TRBV6-4
j_gene: TRBJ2-1
CDR3nt: TGTGCCAGCAGTGATCGTCTAGCGGGGGGGAATGAGCAGTTCTTC
CDR3aa: CASSDRLAGGNEQFF

abundance: .
d_gene: TRBD1
v_gene: TRBV6-5
j_gene: TRBJ2-5
CDR3nt: TGTGCCAGCAGTGACAGGGGTTGGGAGACCCAGTACTTC
CDR3aa: CASSDRGWETQYF

abundance: .
d_gene: .
v_gene: TRBV6-5
j_gene: TRBJ2-1
CDR3nt: TGTGCCAGCAGTTACGCTCCGGGCAGGGTCTACAATGAGCAGTTCTTC
CDR3aa: CASSYAPGRVYNEQFF

abundance: few
d_gene: TRBD1
v_gene: TRBV19
j_gene: TRBJ2-3
CDR3nt: TGTGCCAGTAGTATGGGACAGGAAACAGATACGCAGTATTTT
CDR3aa: CASSMGQETDTQYF

abundance: .
d_gene: .
v_gene: TRBV2
j_gene: TRBJ1-1
CDR3nt: TGTGCCAGCCTTCAGAGGACTGAAGCTTTCTTT
CDR3aa: CASLQRTEAFF

abundance: .
d_gene: .
v_gene: TRBV28
j_gene: TRBJ1-6
CDR3nt: TGTGCCAGCAGTTTCTTAACAGGGAATAATTCACCCCTCCACTTT
CDR3aa: CASSFLTGNNSPLHF